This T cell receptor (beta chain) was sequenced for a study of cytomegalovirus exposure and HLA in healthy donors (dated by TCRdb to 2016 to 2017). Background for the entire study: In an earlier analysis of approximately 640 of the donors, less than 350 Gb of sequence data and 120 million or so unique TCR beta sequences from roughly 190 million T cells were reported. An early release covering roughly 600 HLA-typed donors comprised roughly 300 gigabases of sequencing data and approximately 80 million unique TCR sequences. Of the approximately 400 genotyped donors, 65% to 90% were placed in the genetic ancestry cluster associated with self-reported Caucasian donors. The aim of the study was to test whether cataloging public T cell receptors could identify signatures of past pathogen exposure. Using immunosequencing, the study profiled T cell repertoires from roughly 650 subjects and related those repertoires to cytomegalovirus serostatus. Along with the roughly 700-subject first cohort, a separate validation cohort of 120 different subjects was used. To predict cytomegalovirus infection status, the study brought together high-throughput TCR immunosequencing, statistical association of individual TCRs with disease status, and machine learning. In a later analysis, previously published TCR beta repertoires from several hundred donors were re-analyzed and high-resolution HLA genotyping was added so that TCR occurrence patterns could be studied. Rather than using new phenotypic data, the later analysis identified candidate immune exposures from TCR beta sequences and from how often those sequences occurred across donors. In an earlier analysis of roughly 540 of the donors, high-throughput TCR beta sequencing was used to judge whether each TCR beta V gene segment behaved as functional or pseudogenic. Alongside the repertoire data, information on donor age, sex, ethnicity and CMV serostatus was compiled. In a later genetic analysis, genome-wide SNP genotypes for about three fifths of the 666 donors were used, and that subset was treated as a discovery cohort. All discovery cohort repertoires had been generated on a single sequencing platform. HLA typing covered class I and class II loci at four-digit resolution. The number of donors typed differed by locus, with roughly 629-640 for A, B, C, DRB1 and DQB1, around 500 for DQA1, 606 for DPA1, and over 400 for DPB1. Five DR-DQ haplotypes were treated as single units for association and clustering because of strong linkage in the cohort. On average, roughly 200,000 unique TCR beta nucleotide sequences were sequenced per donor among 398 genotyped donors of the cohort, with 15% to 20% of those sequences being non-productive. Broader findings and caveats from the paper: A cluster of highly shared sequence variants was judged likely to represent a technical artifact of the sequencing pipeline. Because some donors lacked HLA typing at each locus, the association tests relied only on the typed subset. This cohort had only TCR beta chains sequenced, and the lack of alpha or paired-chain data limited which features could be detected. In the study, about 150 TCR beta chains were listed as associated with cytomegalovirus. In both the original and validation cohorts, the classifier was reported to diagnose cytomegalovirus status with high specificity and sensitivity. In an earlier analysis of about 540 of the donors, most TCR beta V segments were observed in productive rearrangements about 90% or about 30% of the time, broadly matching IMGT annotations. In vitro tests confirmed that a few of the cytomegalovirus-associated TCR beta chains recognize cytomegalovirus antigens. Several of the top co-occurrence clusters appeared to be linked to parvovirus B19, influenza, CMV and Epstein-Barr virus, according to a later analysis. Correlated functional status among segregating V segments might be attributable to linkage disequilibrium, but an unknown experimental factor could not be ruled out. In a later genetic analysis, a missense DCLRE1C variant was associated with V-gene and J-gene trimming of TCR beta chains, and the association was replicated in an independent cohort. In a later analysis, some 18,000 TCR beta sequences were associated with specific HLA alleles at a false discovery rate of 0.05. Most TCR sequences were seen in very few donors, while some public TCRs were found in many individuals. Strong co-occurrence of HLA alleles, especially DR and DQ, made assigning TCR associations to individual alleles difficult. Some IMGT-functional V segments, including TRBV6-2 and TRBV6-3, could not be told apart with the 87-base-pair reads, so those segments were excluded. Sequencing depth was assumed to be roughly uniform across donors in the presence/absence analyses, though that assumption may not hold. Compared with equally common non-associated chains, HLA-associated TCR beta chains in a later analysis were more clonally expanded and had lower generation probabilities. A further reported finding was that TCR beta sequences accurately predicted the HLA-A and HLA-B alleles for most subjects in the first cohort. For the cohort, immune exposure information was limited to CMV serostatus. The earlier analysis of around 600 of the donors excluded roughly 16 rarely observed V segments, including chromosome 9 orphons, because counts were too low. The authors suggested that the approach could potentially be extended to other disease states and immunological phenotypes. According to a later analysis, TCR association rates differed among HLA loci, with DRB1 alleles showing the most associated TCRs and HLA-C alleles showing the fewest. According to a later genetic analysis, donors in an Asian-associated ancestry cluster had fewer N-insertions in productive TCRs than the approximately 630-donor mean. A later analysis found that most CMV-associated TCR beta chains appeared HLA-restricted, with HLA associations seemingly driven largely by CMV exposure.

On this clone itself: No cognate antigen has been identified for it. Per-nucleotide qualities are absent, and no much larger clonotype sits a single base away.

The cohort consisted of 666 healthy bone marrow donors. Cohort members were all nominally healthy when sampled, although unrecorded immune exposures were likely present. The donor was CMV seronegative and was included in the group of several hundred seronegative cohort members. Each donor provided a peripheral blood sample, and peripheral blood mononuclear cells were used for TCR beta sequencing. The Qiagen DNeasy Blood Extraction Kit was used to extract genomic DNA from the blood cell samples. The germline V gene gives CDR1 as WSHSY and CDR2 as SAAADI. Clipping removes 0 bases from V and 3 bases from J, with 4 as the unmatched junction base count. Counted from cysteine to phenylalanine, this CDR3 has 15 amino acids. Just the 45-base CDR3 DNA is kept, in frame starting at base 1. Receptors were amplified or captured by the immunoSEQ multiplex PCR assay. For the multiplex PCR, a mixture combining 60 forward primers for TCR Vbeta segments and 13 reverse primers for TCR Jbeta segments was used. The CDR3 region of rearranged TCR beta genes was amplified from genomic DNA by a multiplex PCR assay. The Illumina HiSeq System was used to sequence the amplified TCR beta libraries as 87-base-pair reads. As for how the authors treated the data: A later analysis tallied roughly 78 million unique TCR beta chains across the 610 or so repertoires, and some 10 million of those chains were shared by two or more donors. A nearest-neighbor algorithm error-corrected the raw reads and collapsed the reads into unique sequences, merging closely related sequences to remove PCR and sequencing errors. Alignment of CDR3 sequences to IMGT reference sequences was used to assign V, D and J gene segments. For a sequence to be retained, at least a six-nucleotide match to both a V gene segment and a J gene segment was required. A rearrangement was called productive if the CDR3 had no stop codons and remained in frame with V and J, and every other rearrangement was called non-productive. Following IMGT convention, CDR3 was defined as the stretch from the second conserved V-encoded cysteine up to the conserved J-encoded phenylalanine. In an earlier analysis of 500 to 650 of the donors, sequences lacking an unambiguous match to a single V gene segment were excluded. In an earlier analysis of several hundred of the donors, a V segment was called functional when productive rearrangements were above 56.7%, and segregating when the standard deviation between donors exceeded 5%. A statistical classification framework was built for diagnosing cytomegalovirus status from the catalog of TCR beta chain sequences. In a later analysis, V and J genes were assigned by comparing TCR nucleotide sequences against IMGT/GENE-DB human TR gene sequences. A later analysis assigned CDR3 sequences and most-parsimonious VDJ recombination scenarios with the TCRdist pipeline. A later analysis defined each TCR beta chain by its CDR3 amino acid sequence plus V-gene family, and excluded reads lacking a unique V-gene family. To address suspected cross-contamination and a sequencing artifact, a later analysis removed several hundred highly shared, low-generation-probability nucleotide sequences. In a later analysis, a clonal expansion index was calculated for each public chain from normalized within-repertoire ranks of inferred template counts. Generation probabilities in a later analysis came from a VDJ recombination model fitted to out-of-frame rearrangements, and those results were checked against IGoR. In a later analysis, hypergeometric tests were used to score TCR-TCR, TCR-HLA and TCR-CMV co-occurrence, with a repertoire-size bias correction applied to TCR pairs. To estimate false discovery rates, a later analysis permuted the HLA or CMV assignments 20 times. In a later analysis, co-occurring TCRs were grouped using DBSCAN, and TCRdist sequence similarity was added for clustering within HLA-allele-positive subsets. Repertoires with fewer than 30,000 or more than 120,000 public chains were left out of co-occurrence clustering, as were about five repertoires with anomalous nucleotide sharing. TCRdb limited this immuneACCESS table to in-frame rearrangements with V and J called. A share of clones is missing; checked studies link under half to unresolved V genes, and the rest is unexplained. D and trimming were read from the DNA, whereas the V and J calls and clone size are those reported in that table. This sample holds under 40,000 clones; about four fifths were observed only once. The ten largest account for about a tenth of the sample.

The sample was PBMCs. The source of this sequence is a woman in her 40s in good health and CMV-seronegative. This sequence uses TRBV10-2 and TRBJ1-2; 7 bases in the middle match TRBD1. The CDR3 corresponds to CASSESRGRDYGYTF. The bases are TGCGCCAGCAGTGAGTCGAGGGGGCGAGACTATGGCTACACCTTC.